This TCR beta chain was recorded in a study of cytomegalovirus exposure and HLA in healthy donors. Study as a whole: Prior work identified around 100 million unique TCR beta sequences in some 200 million T cells.

Though probably carrying unrecorded immune exposures, donors were nominally healthy at sampling. 13 Jbeta primers and 60 Vbeta primers were used for the PCR. Repertoires were generated with immunoSEQ multiplex PCR, while TCRdb's copy carries only in-frame clones and drops some. The table shows some 190,000 clones, with over 70% occurring only once. As regards this clone: The antigen remains undetermined.

Study-wide results and limits: In a later analysis, 15,000 to 20,000 TCR beta sequences were associated with HLA alleles at 0.05 false discovery rate.

The origin of this receptor is a boy younger than 10 in good health and CMV-seronegative. The sequenced sample consisted of PBMCs.

The CDR3 reads CASSQGQANYGYTF. The CDR3 region has the DNA TGTGCCAGCAGCCAGGGACAGGCAAACTATGGCTACACCTTC. V gene TRBV5-4 combines with J gene TRBJ1-2; 8 positions match TRBD1. V lost 4 bases and J lost 2; bases outside the gene matches: 4. CDR1 is SGHNT, CDR2 YYREEE, per germline (reference sequence). The CDR3 length is 14 residues.